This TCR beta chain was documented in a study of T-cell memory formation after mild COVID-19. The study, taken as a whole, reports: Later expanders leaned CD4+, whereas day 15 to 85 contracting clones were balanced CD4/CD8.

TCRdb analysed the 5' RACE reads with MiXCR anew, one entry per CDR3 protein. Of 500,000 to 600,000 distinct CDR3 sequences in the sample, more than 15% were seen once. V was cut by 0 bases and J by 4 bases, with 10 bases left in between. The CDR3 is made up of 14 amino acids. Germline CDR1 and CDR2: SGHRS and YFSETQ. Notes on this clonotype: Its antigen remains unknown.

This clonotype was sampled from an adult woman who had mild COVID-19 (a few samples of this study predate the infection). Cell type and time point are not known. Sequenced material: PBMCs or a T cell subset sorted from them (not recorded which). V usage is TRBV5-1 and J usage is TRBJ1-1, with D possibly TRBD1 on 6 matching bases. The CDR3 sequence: CASSLAGAATEAFF. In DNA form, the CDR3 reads TGCGCCAGCAGCTTGGCAGGGGCGGCCACTGAAGCTTTCTTT. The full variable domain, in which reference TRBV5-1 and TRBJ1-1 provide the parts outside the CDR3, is KAGVTQTPRYLIKTRGQQVTLSCSPISGHRSVSWYQQTPGQGLQFLFEYFSETQRNKGNFPGRFSGRQFSNSRSEMNVSTLELGDSALYLCASSLAGAATEAFFGQGTRLTVV.